The clone carrying this T cell receptor (beta chain) was counted between two and nine times. Its target is unknown. It was healthy bone marrow donors who served as donors. The junction had 3 bases not matched to a gene; V was cut back by 4 bases and J by 9 bases. The CDR3 runs to 12 residues. Per the germline V gene, CDR1 is MGHRA and CDR2 is YSYEKL. This specimen comes from a study of cytomegalovirus exposure and HLA in healthy donors. Study outcomes and limitations: When a later analysis compared HLA-associated TCR beta chains with equally common others, the HLA-associated chains turned out to be more clonally expanded and to have lower generation probabilities. TCR sequences were mostly rare, though some public TCRs occurred in many donors.

PCR primers comprised 60 Vbeta and 13 Jbeta primers. Libraries were prepared by immunoSEQ multiplex PCR; TCRdb keeps only in-frame clonotypes and omits some of them. The sample lists around 170,000 clones; roughly 84% were seen once. The V gene is TRBV4-1, the J gene TRBJ2-1; 7 bases line up with TRBD1. The sequence was obtained from a boy aged 2 to 10 in good health and CMV-seronegative. The sequenced material came from PBMCs. The DNA of the CDR3 is TGCGCCAGCAGCCCGGACAGGCGTGAGCAGTTCTTC. Encoded protein: CASSPDRREQFF.